The 30 T cell receptor beta chains below come from one sample, sequenced in a study of blood T cells in healthy people across ages (dated by TCRdb to between 2015 and 2017). The method behind the library was 5' RACE. The sequencing machine was an Illumina HiSeq 2500. A second PCR of about 7 to 12 cycles was run with a J-beta primer mix and a sample-barcoded 5' primer. The public reads were run again by TCRdb, first through fastp at Q25 and then through MiXCR, and only productive beta chains were kept. Rows with one shared CDR3 protein collapse into an entry with the most common genes and DNA. Recorded for this sample are around 870,000 distinct CDR3 sequences; about 28% of them occurred a single time. Roughly 17% of the sample goes to the ten largest clones. What was sequenced was blood. The receptor source for this set is a woman older than 75 in good health.

This clonotype was found a few times. V is TRBV19 and J is TRBJ2-7; D unresolved. The CDR3 totals 12 residues. The germline gives CDR1 LNHDA, CDR2 SQIVND (reference sequence). V gave up 2 bases and J gave up 5 bases, with 7 bases separating them. The CDR3: CASSISDHEQYF. In DNA form, the CDR3 reads TGTGCCAGTAGTATAAGTGACCACGAGCAGTACTTC.

This chain joins TRBV12-3 or TRBV12-4 and TRBJ2-7, with 7 bases that match TRBD1. J was trimmed by 2 bases and V by 5 bases; bases with no gene match: 9. The CDR3 loop spans 15 amino acids. The CDR3 region has the DNA TGTGCCAGCAGTAATAGACAGGGACCAACCTACGAGCAGTACTTC. The encoded protein is CASSNRQGPTYEQYF.

This clonotype was seen once. A read error may be the cause here, since a much bigger clone is one base away. The V gene is TRBV5-1, the J gene TRBJ2-3; TRBD2 matches 7 bases. Germline V gene data show CDR1 as SGHRS and CDR2 as YFSETQ. The V segment lost 7 bases and the J segment 1 base; nucleotides outside the gene matches: 9. The CDR3 consists of 15 residues. The chain's CDR3 is CASGPFAGGTDTQYF. For the CDR3, the DNA is TGCGCCAGCGGCCCCTTCGCGGGGGGCACAGATACGCAGTATTTT.

The table lists this clonotype with a few counts. V usage is TRBV5-1 and J usage is TRBJ1-2; D may be TRBD1 (5 bases). CDR1 SGHRS and CDR2 YFSETQ come from the germline V gene. Trimming removed 4 bases from V and 7 bases from J, with 17 bases in between. The CDR3 totals 14 residues. The CDR3 here is CASSRLSGGGGYTF. The CDR3 DNA sequence: TGCGCCAGCAGCCGATTGAGCGGGGGGGGTGGCTACACCTTC.

For this clonotype: This may come from a read error, since a much larger clone is one base off. This chain joins TRBV5-1 and TRBJ1-2, with 10 bases identical to TRBD1. The CDR3 has 14 amino acids. Germline assignment: CDR1 SGHRS and CDR2 YFSETQ. CDR3 region: CASTDSTGGGGYIF. The DNA of the CDR3 is TGCGCCAGCACGGATTCGACAGGGGGCGGCGGCTACATCTTC.

The chain combines TRBV30 with TRBJ2-5; a weak D match, TRBD1 (6 bases). The J call may be wrong; the DNA end is better matched by TRBJ2-7. The germline CDR1 and CDR2 sequences are GTSNPN and SVGIG (reference sequence). The CDR3 is 12 residues long. The CDR3: CAWRRGSYEQYF. In DNA form, the CDR3 reads TGTGCCTGGAGGAGGGGGTCCTACGAGCAGTACTTC.

The rearrangement joins TRBV20-1 to TRBJ2-5; TRBD2 aligns across 9 bases. The CDR3 contains 14 residues. Germline CDR1 and CDR2: DFQATT and SNEGSKA (reference sequence). The ends lost 1 base at V and 2 bases at J; junction bases unmatched: 2. CDR3 in amino acids: CSARGTSEQETQYF. DNA for the CDR3: TGCAGTGCTAGAGGGACTAGCGAGCAAGAGACCCAGTACTTC.

This clonotype has only a few counts. The chain couples TRBV15 to TRBJ2-1; 7 bases agree with TRBD2. Germline CDR1 LNHNV, CDR2 YYDKDF (reference sequence). Unmatched junction bases numbered 14, after V lost 3 bases and J lost 6 bases. This CDR3 region has 17 residues. The CDR3 DNA reads TGTGCCACCAGCAGTGAGATGGGGAGGGACTGGACCAATGAGCAGTTCTTC. It yields the protein CATSSEMGRDWTNEQFF.

This clonotype was picked up a small number of times. The chain combines TRBV19 with TRBJ1-2; D unclear. This CDR3 region has 13 residues. Trimming left V 5 bases short and J 6 bases short, with 13 bases between. Germline V gene lookup returns CDR1 LNHDA and CDR2 SQIVND (reference sequence). Here the CDR3 reads CASSPYGVDGYTF. For the CDR3, the DNA is TGTGCCAGTAGTCCTTATGGGGTGGATGGCTACACCTTC.

The table lists this clonotype with many counts. The chain uses TRBV7-8 and TRBJ2-2; maybe TRBD1 (5 bases). V was shortened by 1 base and J by 2 bases, with 11 bases between the two germline ends. This CDR3 is built from 16 residues. Germline loops: CDR1 SGHVS, CDR2 FQNEAQ. In nucleotides, the CDR3 is TGTGCCAGCAGCTTAGAGTCAGGGATAAACACCGGGGAGCTGTTTTTT. This codes for CASSLESGINTGELFF.

The J gene is TRBJ1-2, the V gene TRBV6-1; D possibly corresponds to TRBD1 (5 bases). Germline CDR1 MNHNS, CDR2 SASEGT. The CDR3 consists of 14 residues. V was shortened by 10 bases and J by 4 bases, with 19 bases between the two germline ends. Written as DNA, the CDR3 is TGTGCCACCGGTCTATCCGGGACCTGCTATGGCTACACCTTC. Encoded protein: CATGLSGTCYGYTF.

This clonotype was detected ten times or more. V usage is TRBV7-2 and J usage is TRBJ2-1; TRBD2 aligns across 7 bases. The CDR3 loop spans 15 amino acids. After removal of 5 bases from V and 2 bases from J, the junction contained 6 bases not matched to a gene. Germline CDR1 SGHTA, CDR2 FQGNSA. As DNA, the CDR3 is TGTGCCAGCAGCCTGGAGCGGGGTCCCTACAATGAGCAGTTCTTC. Translating gives CASSLERGPYNEQFF.

This clonotype appeared many times. The chain recombines TRBV25-1 with TRBJ1-6; TRBD1 agrees at 7 bases. The V gene end was trimmed by 5 bases and the J gene end by 10 bases; junction bases not matched to a gene: 11. Germline V lookup: CDR1 MGHDK, CDR2 SYGVNS. The CDR3 runs 15 residues. In DNA, the CDR3 is TGTGCCAGCAGTTCCCGGGACAGATTGAGCTCACCCCTCCACTTT. It translates to CASSSRDRLSSPLHF.

This clonotype has at least ten counts. The CDR3: CASSYGRKNEKLFF. CDR3 in DNA: TGTGCCAGCAGTTACGGTCGGAAGAATGAAAAACTGTTTTTT. V usage is TRBV6-5 and J usage is TRBJ1-4, with unresolved D. The CDR3 covers 14 residues. Germline CDR1 is MNHEY and CDR2 is SVGAGI. The V end lost 2 bases, the J end lost 5 bases, and 9 bases lay between the germline ends.

The J gene is TRBJ1-2, the V gene TRBV3-1; D call uncertain. Germline values: CDR1 LGHDT, CDR2 YNNKEL (reference sequence). The CDR3 is 14 amino acids. The V gene lost 3 bases and the J gene lost 6 bases, with 14 bases spanning the gap. For the CDR3, the DNA is TGTGCCAGCAGCCACCTCGCCGCTTCGGATGGCTACACCTTC. Translated, it gives CASSHLAASDGYTF.

This clonotype was seen ten or more times. J is TRBJ2-6 and V is TRBV7-9; D is unclear. The germline CDR1 and CDR2 sequences are SEHNR and FQNEAQ (reference sequence). This CDR3 has 16 amino acids. V shed 7 bases and J shed 0 bases, with 13 bases lying between them. CDR3 sequence reads: CASNDGNHSGANVLTF. The CDR3 region has the DNA TGTGCCAGCAATGACGGCAATCACTCTGGGGCCAACGTCCTGACTTTC.

This clonotype was detected a few times. The gene calls are TRBV29-1 and TRBJ1-1; D is perhaps TRBD1 (5 bases). The CDR3 extends over 11 amino acids. The germline V and J ends were trimmed by 4 bases and 7 bases, with 10 bases remaining between them. Germline V gene data show CDR1 as SQVTM and CDR2 as ANQGSEA. CDR3 loop: CSVGRRVEAFF. DNA for the CDR3: TGCAGCGTTGGGCGCAGGGTTGAAGCTTTCTTT.

About this clonotype itself: A much larger clone lies one base from this, so it may be a read error. The V and J genes are TRBV24-1 and TRBJ2-7, with TRBD2 identical over 10 bases. V lost 4 bases and J lost 7; bases outside the gene matches: 9. Germline V gives CDR1 KGHDR, CDR2 SFDVKD. CDR3 length: 15 amino acids. Here the CDR3 DNA reads TGTGCCACCAGTGAGACTAGCGGGCGGTACAATGAGCAGTACTTC. It specifies CATSETSGRYNEQYF.

The V and J genes are TRBV3-1 and TRBJ2-5, with D tentatively TRBD1 (5 bases). The DNA end lines up better with TRBJ2-7; the J call may be wrong. Germline CDR1 and CDR2: LGHDT and YNNKEL (reference sequence). The CDR3 contains 15 residues. CDR3 loop: CASSQGRGPYYEQYF. CDR3 DNA: TGTGCCAGCAGCCAAGGAAGGGGCCCTTACTACGAGCAGTACTTC.

Concerning this clonotype: This may come from a read error, since a much larger clone is one base off. The rearrangement uses TRBV18 and TRBJ2-5, with 7 positions matching TRBD1. Germline CDR1 is KGHSH and CDR2 is LQKENI. CDR3 size: 13 residues. In nucleotides, the CDR3 is TGTGTCAGCTTCAGAACAGGGGAAGAGACCCAGTACTTC. This sequence encodes CVSFRTGEETQYF.

This clonotype was found a few times. V is TRBV7-2 and J is TRBJ1-4, with D unclear. The V end was cut by 3 bases, the J end by 7 bases, with 12 bases between. The germline V gene has CDR1 SGHTA and CDR2 FQGNSA. The CDR3 length is 14 residues. In DNA, the CDR3 is TGTGCCAGCAGCTTGACGGGTTCAACTGAAAAACTGTTTTTT. As protein: CASSLTGSTEKLFF.

Points on this clonotype: Since a much larger clone is just one base distant, this may be a read error. This sequence joins TRBV3-1 and TRBJ2-5; TRBD2 aligns across 8 bases. Germline loops: CDR1 LGHDT, CDR2 YNNKEL (reference sequence). Germline trimming cut 0 bases from V and 11 bases from J; bases unmatched to any gene: 17. The CDR3 has 17 amino acids. CDR3 in DNA: TGTGCCAGCAGCCAAGAGGCCCAGGCAAGCGGGGGTCTCGGGCAGTACTTC. The encoded protein is CASSQEAQASGGLGQYF.

The chain has TRBV12-3 or TRBV12-4 and TRBJ2-2, with D perhaps TRBD1 (6 bases). Trimming took off 5 bases at V and 7 bases at J, with 11 bases between the two ends. The CDR3 has 13 residues. The CDR3: CASSIQGFGELFF. CDR3 DNA sequence: TGTGCCAGCAGTATACAGGGATTCGGGGAGCTGTTTTTT.

Details on this clonotype: Given a much more abundant clone one base away, this may be a read error. The chain employs TRBV6-1 and TRBJ2-3; either TRBD1 or TRBD2 may supply D (5 bases each). The CDR3 totals 15 residues. Trimming left V 1 base short and J 7 bases short, with 15 bases between. Germline CDR1 reads MNHNS; CDR2 reads SASEGT. CDR3 sequence (DNA): TGTGCCAGCAGTGAAGGGACGGGGCTTAGTTATACGCAGTATTTT. Its protein is CASSEGTGLSYTQYF.

This clonotype was recorded many times. The chain is built from TRBV29-1 and TRBJ2-1, with 10 bases matching TRBD2. The CDR3 consists of 19 residues. The germline CDR1 and CDR2 sequences are SQVTM and ANQGSEA. After removal of 0 bases from V and 6 bases from J, the junction contained 17 bases not matched to a gene. CDR3 in DNA: TGCAGCGTTGAAGATCTCCCGAGGAAAAGCGGGGGGGTGGGCAATGAGCAGTTCTTC. Its translation is CSVEDLPRKSGGVGNEQFF.

This chain uses TRBV29-1 with TRBJ2-1; 8 bases line up with TRBD2. This CDR3 region has 14 residues. After removal of 4 bases from V and 8 bases from J, the junction contained 10 bases not matched to a gene. Germline V lookup: CDR1 SQVTM, CDR2 ANQGSEA. The CDR3 sequence is CSVARPAGEDEQFF. DNA for the CDR3: TGCAGCGTTGCCCGGCCAGCGGGAGAGGATGAGCAGTTCTTC.

This clonotype has only a few counts. Since a much larger clone is just one base distant, this may be a read error. The chain recombines TRBV12-3 or TRBV12-4 with TRBJ2-1; weak D call: TRBD1 (6 bases). The last part of the DNA fits TRBJ2-7 better; the J call may be wrong. This CDR3 spans 15 amino acids. The CDR3 coding sequence is TGTGCCAGCAGTCCAGGGGATTTCGCCTACAATGAGCAGTACTTC. The encoded protein is CASSPGDFAYNEQYF.

This clonotype was picked up many times. V and J are TRBV24-1 and TRBJ2-7, with a weak D call TRBD1 (6 bases). CDR3 length: 14 residues. V was clipped by 6 bases and J by 1 base, with 12 bases between them. Looked up from germline, CDR1 is KGHDR and CDR2 is SFDVKD. The CDR3 reads CATSTGGSSYEQYF. The CDR3 bases are TGTGCCACCAGTACTGGGGGCTCGTCCTACGAGCAGTACTTC.

This clonotype was found many times. V usage is TRBV7-2 and J usage is TRBJ2-7; D is uncertain. V gave up 2 bases and J gave up 1 base, with 9 bases separating them. The CDR3 contains 14 residues. Germline V gives CDR1 SGHTA, CDR2 FQGNSA. CDR3 DNA sequence: TGTGCCAGCAGCTTAAAGGCCAGATCCTACGAGCAGTACTTC. It codes for CASSLKARSYEQYF. Full variable domain (outside the CDR3, taken from reference TRBV7-2 and TRBJ2-7): GAGVSQSPSNKVTEKGKDVELRCDPISGHTALYWYRQSLGQGLEFLIYFQGNSAPDKSGLPSDRFSAERTGGSVSTLTIQRTQQEDSAVYLCASSLKARSYEQYFGPGTRLTVT.

This clonotype has only a few counts. This may stem from a read error, because a much larger clone lies one nucleotide away. The gene calls are TRBV7-2 and TRBJ2-3; TRBD2 is a possible D gene (6 bases). The germline gives CDR1 SGHTA, CDR2 FQGNSA. This CDR3 region has 15 residues. The germline V and J ends were trimmed by 4 bases and 0 bases, with 11 bases remaining between them. The CDR3 sequence: CASSYRLDSTDTQYF. Written as DNA, the CDR3 is TGTGCCAGCAGCTACAGACTAGATAGCACAGATACGCAGTATTTT.